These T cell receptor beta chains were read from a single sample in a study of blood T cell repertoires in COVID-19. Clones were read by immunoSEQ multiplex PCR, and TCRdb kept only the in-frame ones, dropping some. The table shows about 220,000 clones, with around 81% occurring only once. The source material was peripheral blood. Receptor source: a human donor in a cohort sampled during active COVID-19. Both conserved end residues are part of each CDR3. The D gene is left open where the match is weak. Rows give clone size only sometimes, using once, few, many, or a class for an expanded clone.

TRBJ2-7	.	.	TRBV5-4	TGTGCCAGCAGCTTGGATCGGAGGGAGCAGTACTTC	CASSLDRREQYF
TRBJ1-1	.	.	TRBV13	TGTGCCAGCAGCCGCAGGACTGAAGCTTTCTTT	CASSRRTEAFF
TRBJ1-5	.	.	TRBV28	TGTGCCAGCAGTTTCCTTTCAGGGGCTGGTAATCAGCCCCAGCATTTT	CASSFLSGAGNQPQHF
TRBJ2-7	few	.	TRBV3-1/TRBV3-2	TGTGCCAGCAGCCAAGATCGCGGCTCCTACGAGCAGTACTTC	CASSQDRGSYEQYF
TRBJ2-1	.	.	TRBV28	TGTGCCAGCAGTCCAAGGGGCGCGGGAAGGGTACGCAATGAGCAGTTCTTC	CASSPRGAGRVRNEQFF
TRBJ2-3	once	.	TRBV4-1	TGCGCCAGCAGCCAACTAAAAGGAGCGGTACGCACAGATACGCAGTATTTT	CASSQLKGAVRTDTQYF
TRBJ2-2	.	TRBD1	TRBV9	TGTGCCAGCAGCGGGCGACAGGGGAGCACCGGGGAGCTGTTTTTT	CASSGRQGSTGELFF
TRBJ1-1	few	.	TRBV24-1	TGTGCCACCAGTGATTTCAACTCCCCGGAAGCTTTCTTT	CATSDFNSPEAFF
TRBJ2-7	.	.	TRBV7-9	TGTGCCAGCAGCTTAGTGCGGGGAAGCTCCTACGAGCAGTACTTC	CASSLVRGSSYEQYF
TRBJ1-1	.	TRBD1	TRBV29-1	TGCAGCGTTGTGGGACAGGGCAACACTGAAGCTTTCTTT	CSVVGQGNTEAFF
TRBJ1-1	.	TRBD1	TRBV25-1	TGTGCCAGCATGGGGGCCACAGGGGCAACTGAAGCTTTCTTT	CASMGATGATEAFF
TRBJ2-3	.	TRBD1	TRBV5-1	TGCGCCAGCAGCTGGGGGACAGGGGGCGGATCAGATACGCAGTATTTT	CASSWGTGGGSDTQYF
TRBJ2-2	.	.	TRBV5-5	TGTGCCAGCAGCGGGCAGCACCGTGCCGGGGAGCTGTTTTTT	CASSGQHRAGELFF
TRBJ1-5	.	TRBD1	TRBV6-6	TGTGCCAGCAGCCGACAGGGGAGCATAGGCAATCAGCCCCAGCATTTT	CASSRQGSIGNQPQHF
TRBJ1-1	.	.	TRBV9	TGTGCCAGCAGCGTAGGGCAGGGGAACGCGGCAACTGAAGCTTTCTTT	CASSVGQGNAATEAFF
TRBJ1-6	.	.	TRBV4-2	TGTGCCAGCAGCCACGACGGGACACGCCAGGAGTCACCCCTCCACTTT	CASSHDGTRQESPLHF
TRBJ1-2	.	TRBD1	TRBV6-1	TGTGCCAGCAGTGAAACAGACAGGGGGCTATGGGGCTACACCTTC	CASSETDRGLWGYTF
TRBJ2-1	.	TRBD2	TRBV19	TGTGCCAGTGGGACAGCCTCGGGACTAGCGGGAGGATCCTACAATGAGCAGTTCTTC	CASGTASGLAGGSYNEQFF
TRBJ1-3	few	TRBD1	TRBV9	TGTGCCAGCAGCGCGGGGGACAGCTCTGGAAACACCATATATTTT	CASSAGDSSGNTIYF
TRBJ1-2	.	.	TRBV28	TGTGTCACAATGGCAGGCCTGGATGGCTACACCTTC	CVTMAGLDGYTF
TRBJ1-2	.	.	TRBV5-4	TGTGCCAGCAGCTCCACAGGGATCGGGGATGGCTACACCTTC	CASSSTGIGDGYTF
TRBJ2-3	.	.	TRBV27	TGTGCCAGCAGTTTAGTAGCGGCCACAGATACGCAGTATTTT	CASSLVAATDTQYF
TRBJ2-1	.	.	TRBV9	TGTGCCAGCAGCCCCAGGGGTTTGGATGAGCAGTTCTTC	CASSPRGLDEQFF
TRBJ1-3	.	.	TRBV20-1	TGCAGTGCTAGTGCGGGACTGCTCTCTGGAAACACCATATATTTT	CSASAGLLSGNTIYF
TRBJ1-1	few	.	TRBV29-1	TGCAGCGTTTCCCCTGGGGGCAGGGTAAGAGCTTTCTTT	CSVSPGGRVRAFF
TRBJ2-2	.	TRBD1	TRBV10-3	TGTGCCATCAGCGCGGGACAGGGGGGAACCGGGGAGCTGTTTTTT	CAISAGQGGTGELFF
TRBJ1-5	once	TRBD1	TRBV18	TGTGCCAGCTCGACCAATTCAGGGGACAGGGATTCTACGCCCCAGCATTTT	CASSTNSGDRDSTPQHF
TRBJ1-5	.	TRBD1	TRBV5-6	TGTGCCAGCAGCTTCGGAGTGGGGCAGGGGGAATTATCGCAGCCCCAGCATTTT	CASSFGVGQGELSQPQHF
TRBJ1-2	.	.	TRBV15	TGTGCCACCAGCAGGGCTAGAGATAACTATGGCTACACCTTC	CATSRARDNYGYTF
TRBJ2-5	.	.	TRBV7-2	TGTGCCAGCAGCTTAGATGGGGGGTCCGAGACCCAGTACTTC	CASSLDGGSETQYF
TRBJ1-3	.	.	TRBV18	TGTGCCAGCTCACCGGGTTCAGAGGGCCCCATATATTTT	CASSPGSEGPIYF
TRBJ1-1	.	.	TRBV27	TGTGCCAGCGCCATCCGACAGACCACTGAAGCTTTCTTT	CASAIRQTTEAFF
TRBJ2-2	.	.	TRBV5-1	TGCGCCAGCAGCTTGGCCGTTGTGGAGACCGGGGAGCTGTTTTTT	CASSLAVVETGELFF
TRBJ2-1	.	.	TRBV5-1	TGCGCCAGCAGCTCTACAAGCACGGGAATTAATGAGCAGTTCTTC	CASSSTSTGINEQFF
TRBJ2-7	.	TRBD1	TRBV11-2	TGTGCCAGCAGCCAGGGGACAGGGGGGTACGAGCAGTACTTC	CASSQGTGGYEQYF
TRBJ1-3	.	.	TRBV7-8	TGTGCCAGCAGCTTATCTCGGACAGCTGGAAACACCATATATTTT	CASSLSRTAGNTIYF
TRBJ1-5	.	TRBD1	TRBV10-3	TGTGCCACCTATCCGGGACAGGGGTCTCAGCCCCAGCATTTT	CATYPGQGSQPQHF
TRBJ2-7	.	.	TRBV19	TGTGCCAGTAGTGGCTCCAGGGCCTACGAGCAGTACTTC	CASSGSRAYEQYF
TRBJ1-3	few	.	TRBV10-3	TGTGCCATCAGGGCAGGGGCTTACTCTGGAAACACCATATATTTT	CAIRAGAYSGNTIYF
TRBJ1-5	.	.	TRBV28	TGTGCCAGCAGTTTTTTCCGGTCCACCGACAGCGGGCAGCCCCAGCATTTT	CASSFFRSTDSGQPQHF
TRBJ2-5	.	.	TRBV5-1	TGCGCCAGCAGCTTACAGGGTTACGAGACCCAGTACTTC	CASSLQGYETQYF
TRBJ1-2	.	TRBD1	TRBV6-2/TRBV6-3	TGTGCCAGCAGTTACGTGGGGACAGGGATCTATGGCTACACCTTC	CASSYVGTGIYGYTF
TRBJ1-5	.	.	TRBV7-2	TGTGCCAGCAGCTTAAAACGGTACCAGCCCCAGCATTTT	CASSLKRYQPQHF
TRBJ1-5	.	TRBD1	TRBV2	TGTGCCAGCAGTGAAAGGACAGGGGGCAATCGGGGCAATCAGCCCCAGCATTTT	CASSERTGGNRGNQPQHF
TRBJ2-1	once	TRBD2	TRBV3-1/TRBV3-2	TGTGCCAGCACCCCCCTAGCGGGTTCCTACAATGAGCAGTTCTTC	CASTPLAGSYNEQFF
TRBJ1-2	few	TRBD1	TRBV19	TGTGCCAGTAGCCCACAGGGGAGAGGTGGCTACACCTTC	CASSPQGRGGYTF
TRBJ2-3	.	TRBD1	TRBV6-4	TGTGCCAGCGGACAGGGCGGAGATACGCAGTATTTT	CASGQGGDTQYF
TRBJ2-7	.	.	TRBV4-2	TGTGCCAGCAGCCAAGGCGGAGTCACCTACGAGCAGTACTTC	CASSQGGVTYEQYF
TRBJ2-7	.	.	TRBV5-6	TGTGCCAGCAGCTTGGGGCAGGGGGGCCTCTACGAGCAGTACTTC	CASSLGQGGLYEQYF
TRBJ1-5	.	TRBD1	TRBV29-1	TGCAGCGTAACCGGGACAGGGGACACAAATAGCAATCAGCCCCAGCATTTT	CSVTGTGDTNSNQPQHF
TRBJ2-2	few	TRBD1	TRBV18	TGTGCCAGCTCCCTCACCCGGGACAGGGGAACCGGGGAGCTGTTTTTT	CASSLTRDRGTGELFF
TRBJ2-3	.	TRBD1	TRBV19	TGTGCCAGTACTCCCCGGGACAGGGACCTGGATACGCAGTATTTT	CASTPRDRDLDTQYF
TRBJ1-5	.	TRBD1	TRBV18	TGTGCCAGCTCACCAATACAAGGGGGCCAGCCCCAGCATTTT	CASSPIQGGQPQHF